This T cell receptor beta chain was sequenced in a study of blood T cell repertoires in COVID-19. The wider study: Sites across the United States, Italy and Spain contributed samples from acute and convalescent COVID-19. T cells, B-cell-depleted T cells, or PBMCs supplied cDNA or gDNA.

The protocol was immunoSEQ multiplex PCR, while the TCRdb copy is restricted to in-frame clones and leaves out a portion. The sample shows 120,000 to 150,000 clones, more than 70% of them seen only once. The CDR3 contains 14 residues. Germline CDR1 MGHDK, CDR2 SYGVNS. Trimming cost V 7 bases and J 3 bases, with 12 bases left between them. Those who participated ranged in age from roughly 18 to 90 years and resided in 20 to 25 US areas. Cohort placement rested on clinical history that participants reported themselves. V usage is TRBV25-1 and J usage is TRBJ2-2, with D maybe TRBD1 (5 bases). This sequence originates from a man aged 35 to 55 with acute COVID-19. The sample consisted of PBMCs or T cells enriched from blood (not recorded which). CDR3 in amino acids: CASIPREDTGELFF. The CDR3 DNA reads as TGTGCCAGCATTCCCAGGGAAGACACCGGGGAGCTGTTTTTT.